This T cell receptor beta chain is from a study of graft-versus-host responses after intestinal transplantation. At the level of the study: Recipients had multivisceral, liver-intestinal, or isolated intestinal transplants. Study conclusions and caveats: There were GvH clones found in recipient marrow, and some of them appeared first in ileum or blood.

Details on this clone: Its target is not known.

The repertoire was sequenced with immunoSEQ multiplex PCR; TCRdb's copy has only in-frame clones and lacks some. The profile shows around 100,000 clones, around nine tenths of them singletons. CDR3 length: 13 residues. Germline lookup yields CDR1 KGHSH and CDR2 LQKENI. Trimming stripped 5 bases from V and 9 bases from J, with 14 bases between. Sample: unstimulated CD4+ T cells sorted from spleen or lymph node cells, taken before transplant. The V call is TRBV18, the J call TRBJ1-5, with D possibly TRBD1 on 5 matching bases. The TCR originated in a human donor who was the organ donor for an intestinal transplant. The CDR3 region has the DNA TGTGCCAGCTCATCGGGGCCCTGGCGGCCCCAGCATTTT. The encoded protein is CASSSGPWRPQHF. The complete variable domain, with remaining parts taken from reference TRBV18 and TRBJ1-5, reads NAGVMQNPRHLVRRRGQEARLRCSPMKGHSHVYWYRQLPEEGLKFMVYLQKENIIDESGMPKERFSAEFPKEGPSILRIQQVVRGDSAAYFCASSSGPWRPQHFGDGTRLSIL.